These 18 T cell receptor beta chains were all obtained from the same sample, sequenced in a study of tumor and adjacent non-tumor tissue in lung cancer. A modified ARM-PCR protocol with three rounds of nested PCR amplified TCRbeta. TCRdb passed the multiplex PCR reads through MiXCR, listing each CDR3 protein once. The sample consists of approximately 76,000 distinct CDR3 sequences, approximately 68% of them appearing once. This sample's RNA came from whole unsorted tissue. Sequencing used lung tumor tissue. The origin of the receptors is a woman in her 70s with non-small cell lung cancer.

CDR3 sequence (DNA): TGTGCCGGCATCAATCTAGTGGGAGGGCCCCTCTACAATGAGCAGTTCTTC. As protein: CAGINLVGGPLYNEQFF. This chain joins TRBV7-9 and TRBJ2-1; 7 positions agree with TRBD2. Trimming cost V 11 bases and J 3 bases; bases outside gene matches: 19. This CDR3 region has 17 residues. Per the germline V gene, CDR1 is SEHNR and CDR2 is FQNEAQ (reference sequence).

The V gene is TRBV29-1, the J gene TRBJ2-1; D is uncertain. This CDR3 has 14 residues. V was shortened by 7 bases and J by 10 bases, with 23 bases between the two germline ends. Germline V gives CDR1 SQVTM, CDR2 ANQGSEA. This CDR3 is CSARPEYSGNEQFF. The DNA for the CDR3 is TGCAGCGCTCGTCCCGAATACAGTGGTAACGAGCAGTTCTTC.

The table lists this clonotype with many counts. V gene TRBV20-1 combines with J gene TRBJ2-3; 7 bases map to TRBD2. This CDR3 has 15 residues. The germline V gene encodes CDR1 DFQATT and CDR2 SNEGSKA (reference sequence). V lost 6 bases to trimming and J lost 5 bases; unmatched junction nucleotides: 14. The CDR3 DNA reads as TGCAGTGCCCAGAAAGGGCGGGGGTTCGGAGATACGCAGTATTTT. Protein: CSAQKGRGFGDTQYF.

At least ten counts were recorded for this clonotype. The CDR3: CASGLDLSDGYTF. CDR3 sequence (DNA): TGTGCTAGTGGTTTGGACCTAAGCGATGGCTACACCTTC. The genes are TRBV12-5 and TRBJ1-2; D unclear. This CDR3 is 13 amino acids long. Germline CDR1 is LGHNT and CDR2 is FRNRAP. The germline V and J ends were trimmed by 1 base and 6 bases, with 9 bases remaining between them.

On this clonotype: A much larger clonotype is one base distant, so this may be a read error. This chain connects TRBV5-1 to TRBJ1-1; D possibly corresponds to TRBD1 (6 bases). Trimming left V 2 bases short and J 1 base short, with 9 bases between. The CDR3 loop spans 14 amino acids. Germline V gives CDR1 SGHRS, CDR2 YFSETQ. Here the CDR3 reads CASSLLGQNTEAFF. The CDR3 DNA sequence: TGCGCCAGCAGCTTACTGGGACAGAACACTGAAGCTTTCTTT.

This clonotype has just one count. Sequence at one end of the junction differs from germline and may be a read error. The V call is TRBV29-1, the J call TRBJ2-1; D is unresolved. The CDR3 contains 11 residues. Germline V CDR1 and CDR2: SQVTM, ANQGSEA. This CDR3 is CSVEEWNVQFF. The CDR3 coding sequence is TGCAGCGTTGAAGAGTGGAATGTGCAGTTCTTC.

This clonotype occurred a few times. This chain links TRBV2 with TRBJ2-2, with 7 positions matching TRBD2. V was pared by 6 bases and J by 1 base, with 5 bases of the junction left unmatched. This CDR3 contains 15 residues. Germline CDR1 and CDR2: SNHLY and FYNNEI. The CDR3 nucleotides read TGTGCCAGCAGGCTAGCGGCCCTGAACACCGGGGAGCTGTTTTTT. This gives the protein CASRLAALNTGELFF. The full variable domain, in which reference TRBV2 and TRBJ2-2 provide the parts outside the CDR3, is EPEVTQTPSHQVTQMGQEVILRCVPISNHLYFYWYRQILGQKVEFLVSFYNNEISEKSEIFDDQFSVERPDGSNFTLKIRSTKLEDSAMYFCASRLAALNTGELFFGEGSRLTVL.

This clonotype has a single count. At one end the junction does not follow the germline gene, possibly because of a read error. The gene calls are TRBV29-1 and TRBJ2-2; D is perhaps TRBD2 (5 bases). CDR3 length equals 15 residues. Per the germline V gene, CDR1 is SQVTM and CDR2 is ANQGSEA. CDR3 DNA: TGTAGCACCCTTAGCATCGTAGAGAACACCGGGGAGCTGTCTTTT. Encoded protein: CSTLSIVENTGELSF.

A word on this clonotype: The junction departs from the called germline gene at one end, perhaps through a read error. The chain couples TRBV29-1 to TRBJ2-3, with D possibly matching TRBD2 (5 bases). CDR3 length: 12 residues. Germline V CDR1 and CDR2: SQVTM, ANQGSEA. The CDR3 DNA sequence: TGTAGCGTTGACCATAGCATGGATACGCAGTATTTT. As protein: CSVDHSMDTQYF.

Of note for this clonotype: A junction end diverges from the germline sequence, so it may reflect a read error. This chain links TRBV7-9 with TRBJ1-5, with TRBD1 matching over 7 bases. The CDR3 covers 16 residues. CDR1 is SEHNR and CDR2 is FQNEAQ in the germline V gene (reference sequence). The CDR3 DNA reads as TGTGCCAGCAGTTTATATACAGGGGCGGAGGGTCAGCCTCAGCATTTT. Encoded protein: CASSLYTGAEGQPQHF.

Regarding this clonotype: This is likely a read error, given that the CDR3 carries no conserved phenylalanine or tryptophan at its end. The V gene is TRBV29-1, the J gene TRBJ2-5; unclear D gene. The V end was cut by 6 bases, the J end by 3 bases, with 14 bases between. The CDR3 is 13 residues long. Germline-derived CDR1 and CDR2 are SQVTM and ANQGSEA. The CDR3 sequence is CSVGTARKETQYL. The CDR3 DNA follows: TGCAGCGTCGGAACAGCGAGGAAAGAGACCCAGTACCTC.

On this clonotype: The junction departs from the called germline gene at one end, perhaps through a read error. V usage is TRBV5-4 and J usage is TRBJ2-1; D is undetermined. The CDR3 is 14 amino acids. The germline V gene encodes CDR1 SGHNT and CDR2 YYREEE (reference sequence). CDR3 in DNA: TGTGTCAGCAGCCTACCGTTCTCCCATAATGAGCAGTTCTTC. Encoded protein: CVSSLPFSHNEQFF.

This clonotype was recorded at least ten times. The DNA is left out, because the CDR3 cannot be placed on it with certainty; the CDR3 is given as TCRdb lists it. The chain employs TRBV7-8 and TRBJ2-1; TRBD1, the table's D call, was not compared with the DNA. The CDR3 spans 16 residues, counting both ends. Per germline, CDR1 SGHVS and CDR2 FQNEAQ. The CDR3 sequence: CASIFGPGGAGNEQFF.

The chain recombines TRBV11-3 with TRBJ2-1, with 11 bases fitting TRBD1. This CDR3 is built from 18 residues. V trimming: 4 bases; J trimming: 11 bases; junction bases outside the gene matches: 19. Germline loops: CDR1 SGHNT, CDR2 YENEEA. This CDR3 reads CASSYGTGGLTRGNKQFF. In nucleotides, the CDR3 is TGTGCCAGCAGCTACGGGACAGGGGGACTAACGAGGGGGAATAAGCAGTTCTTC.

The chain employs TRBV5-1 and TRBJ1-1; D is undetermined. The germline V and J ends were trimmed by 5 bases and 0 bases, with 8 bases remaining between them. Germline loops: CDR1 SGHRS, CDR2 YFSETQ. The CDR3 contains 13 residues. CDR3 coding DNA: TGCGCCAGCAGAAAAGGTATGAACACTGAAGCTTTCTTT. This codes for CASRKGMNTEAFF.

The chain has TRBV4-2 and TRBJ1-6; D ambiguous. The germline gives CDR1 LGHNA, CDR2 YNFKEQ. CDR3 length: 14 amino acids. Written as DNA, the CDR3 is TGTGTCAACAGTCCCGGACGGAATAATTCACCCCTCCACTTT. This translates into CVNSPGRNNSPLHF.

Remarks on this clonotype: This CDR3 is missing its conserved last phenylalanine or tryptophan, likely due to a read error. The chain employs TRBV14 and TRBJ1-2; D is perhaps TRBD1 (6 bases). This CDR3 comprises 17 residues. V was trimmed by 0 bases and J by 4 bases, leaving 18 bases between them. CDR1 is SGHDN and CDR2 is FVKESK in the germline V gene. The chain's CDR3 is CASSQDGIGTIFYGYTV. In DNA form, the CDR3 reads TGTGCCAGCAGCCAAGATGGGATCGGGACAATTTTCTATGGCTACACCGTC.

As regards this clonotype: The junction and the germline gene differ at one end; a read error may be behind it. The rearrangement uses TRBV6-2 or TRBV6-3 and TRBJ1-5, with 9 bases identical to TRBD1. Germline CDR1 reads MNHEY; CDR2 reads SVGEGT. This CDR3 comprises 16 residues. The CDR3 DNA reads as TGTGCCGGCAGTTACGCCGGGACAGGGAACCATCAGCCCCAGCATTTT. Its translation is CAGSYAGTGNHQPQHF.